This is a list of T cell receptor beta chains from one sample in a study of CD8+CD57+ T cells in acquired aplastic anemia. A single record per CDR3 protein comes from TCRdb applying MiXCR to the reads. The sample lists 33,000 or so distinct CDR3 sequences, 75% to 85% seen once, with roughly 23% in the top ten. The sample taken for sequencing was sorted CD4+, CD8+, or CD8+CD57+ T cells (not recorded which) from PBMCs. The receptors come from a human donor in good health, serving as a control. Both conserved end residues are part of each CDR3. A D gene is named only where the DNA matches it firmly. Only part of the rows carry a size: once, few, many, or a class if the clone is expanded.

TRBV9	TRBJ1-3	few	.	TGTGCCAGCAGCGGAGGGGGCTCTGGAAACACCATATATTTT	CASSGGGSGNTIYF
TRBV2	TRBJ2-7	few	TRBD2	TGTGCCAGCAGTGATCTAGCGGGGGGGCGCGAGCAGTACTTC	CASSDLAGGREQYF
TRBV7-9	TRBJ2-7	.	.	TGTGCCAGCAGCTCGACAGTGTACGAGCAGTACTTC	CASSSTVYEQYF
TRBV2	TRBJ2-7	.	.	TGTGCCAGCAGGGACAGACACTACGAGCAGTACTTC	CASRDRHYEQYF
TRBV19	TRBJ1-5	.	.	TGTGCCAGTAGTATAGATACGTTTATGGAGCCCCAGCATTTT	CASSIDTFMEPQHF
TRBV7-9	TRBJ1-2	.	.	TGTGCCAGCACCCCCCTTCAGGGGCATGGCTACACCTTC	CASTPLQGHGYTF
TRBV10-3	TRBJ2-2	.	.	TGTGCCATCCGACAGCTACCGAACACCGGGGAGCTGTTTTTT	CAIRQLPNTGELFF
TRBV19	TRBJ1-5	.	.	TGTGCCAGTAGGTCGGGCAATCAGCCCCAGCATTTT	CASRSGNQPQHF
TRBV2	TRBJ1-6	once	.	TGTGCCAGCAGACGACAAGGCTCGGATTCACCCCTCCACTTT	CASRRQGSDSPLHF
TRBV15	TRBJ2-6	.	.	TGTGCCACCAGCAGAGATATCGGTAGAGGAGGCTCTGGGGCCAACGTCCTGACTTTC	CATSRDIGRGGSGANVLTF
TRBV10-3	TRBJ2-1	.	.	TGTGCCATCAGTGATACCTACAATGAGCAGTTCTTC	CAISDTYNEQFF
TRBV2	TRBJ1-1	.	.	TGTGCCAGTAGAAAAGACATAATGAACACTGAAGCTTTCTTT	CASRKDIMNTEAFF
TRBV24-1	TRBJ2-1	.	TRBD1	TGTGCCACCAGTGACCGGACAGGGCTCGGTAATGAGCAGTTCTTC	CATSDRTGLGNEQFF
TRBV6-1	TRBJ1-2	once	.	TGTGCCAGCACCGCCAGGCCTCCCGGTGGCTACACCTTC	CASTARPPGGYTF
TRBV15	TRBJ2-1	large	.	TGTGCCACCAGCAGAGGAGGCTGGTCCTACAATGAGCAGTTCTTC	CATSRGGWSYNEQFF
TRBV20-1	TRBJ1-6	.	TRBD1	TGCAGTGCTCACGACAGGGGAATCGGGAATTCACCCCTCCACTTT	CSAHDRGIGNSPLHF
TRBV7-8	TRBJ2-7	medium-sized	TRBD1	TGTGCCAGCAGCTTAGGGACAGGGGCCTACGAGCAGTACTTC	CASSLGTGAYEQYF
TRBV25-1	TRBJ2-6	few	.	TGTGCCAGCAGTGAATGGGGACGGAACTCTGGGGCCAACGTCCTGACTTTC	CASSEWGRNSGANVLTF
TRBV25-1	TRBJ2-7	.	.	TGTGCCAGCAGTGAAGGGACACCCTACGAGCAGTACTTC	CASSEGTPYEQYF
TRBV11-2	TRBJ1-2	.	.	TGTGCCAGCAGCTTAGGACAGGCATCCTATGGCTACACCTTC	CASSLGQASYGYTF
TRBV29-1	TRBJ1-1	.	.	TGCAGCGTTGAATTTGGGGGTGAAGCTTTCTTT	CSVEFGGEAFF
TRBV9	TRBJ1-2	.	TRBD1	TGTGCCAGCAGCTTAGTAGGGACAGGGGATTTGGGCTATGGCTACACCTTC	CASSLVGTGDLGYGYTF
TRBV2	TRBJ2-3	.	.	TGTGCCAGCAGCCCTTCGTGGGAACATACGCAGTATTTT	CASSPSWEHTQYF
TRBV10-3	TRBJ1-1	.	.	TGTGCCATCAGTGAGTCGAACACTGAAGCTTTCTTT	CAISESNTEAFF
TRBV24-1	TRBJ1-2	.	.	TGTGCCAGCAGTTCGGGACTCGGAGGGTATGGCTACACCTTC	CASSSGLGGYGYTF
TRBV20-1	TRBJ1-5	.	TRBD1	TGCAGTGCTAGGGACAGGGAAAATCAGCCCCAGCATTTT	CSARDRENQPQHF
TRBV12-3/TRBV12-4	TRBJ2-3	.	TRBD2	TGTGCCAGCAGTTCTACTAGCGGGGGAGTCCGGGATACGCAGTATTTT	CASSSTSGGVRDTQYF
TRBV5-6	TRBJ1-2	medium-sized	.	TGTGCCAGCAGCTTGGCTTCAGGTTCCCATGCTAACTATGGCTACACCTTC	CASSLASGSHANYGYTF
TRBV9	TRBJ1-1	.	.	TGTGCCAGCAGCCTATCAGGGGTCGGCCCTGGGACTGAAGCTTTCTTT	CASSLSGVGPGTEAFF
TRBV11-1	TRBJ2-1	.	TRBD1	TGTGCCAGCAGCCTCCGGGACAGGGTATTAAATGAGCAGTTCTTC	CASSLRDRVLNEQFF
TRBV6-4	TRBJ2-1	many	TRBD2	TGTGCCAGCAGTGGGACTAGCGGGGGGGCCAATGAGCAGTTCTTC	CASSGTSGGANEQFF
TRBV4-2	TRBJ1-2	medium-sized	.	TGTGCCAGCAGCCAAGAAGATGGACACCCCTATGGCTACACCTTC	CASSQEDGHPYGYTF
TRBV7-6	TRBJ2-5	medium-sized	.	TGTGCCAGCAGCTTAGGGGGGACCCAGTACTTC	CASSLGGTQYF
TRBV7-2	TRBJ1-3	.	.	TGTGCCAGCAGCGACGCAGGGGTTTCTGGAAACACCATATATTTC	CASSDAGVSGNTIYF
TRBV7-3	TRBJ1-6	.	.	TGTGCCAGCAGCTTGGGTTTGGAGGGTAATTCACCCCTCCACTTT	CASSLGLEGNSPLHF
TRBV20-1	TRBJ1-1	.	.	TGCAGTGCTAGCGACTGGGGAAACACTGAAGCTTTCTTT	CSASDWGNTEAFF
TRBV20-1	TRBJ2-7	.	.	TGCAGTGCTAGAGATCAAGCGGCCTCCTACGAGCAGTACTTC	CSARDQAASYEQYF
TRBV5-4	TRBJ2-7	.	.	TGTGCCAGCAGCCAAACGCCAATCTACGAGCAGTACTTC	CASSQTPIYEQYF
TRBV6-5	TRBJ1-6	.	.	TGTGCCAGCAGTTACGGGGGGGGACTGAATTCACCCCTCCACTTT	CASSYGGGLNSPLHF
TRBV7-9	TRBJ2-7	.	.	TGTGCCAGCAGCTTGGGGGACACCTACGAGCAGTACTTC	CASSLGDTYEQYF
TRBV29-1	TRBJ2-5	.	.	TGCAGCGTTTCGAATAACCAAGAGACCCAGTACTTC	CSVSNNQETQYF
TRBV15	TRBJ1-2	.	.	TGTGCCACCTCGGGGGACACCCGGGGCTACACCTTC	CATSGDTRGYTF
TRBV10-3	TRBJ1-1	.	TRBD1	TGTGCCACCCGTACGGTACAGGGGCCTACTGAAGCTTTCTTT	CATRTVQGPTEAFF
TRBV7-9	TRBJ1-2	.	TRBD1	TGTGCCAGCAGCTTAGGCAGGACAGGAGGCTACACCTTC	CASSLGRTGGYTF